What follows are 13 T cell receptor beta chains derived from one specimen sequenced in a study of T cells after yellow fever vaccination. TCRdb re-called the 5' RACE reads through MiXCR, storing one row per CDR3 protein. The data show 250,000 or so distinct CDR3 sequences, approximately 3.8% seen once. Sample: PBMCs, taken 15 days after the yellow fever booster vaccination. These receptors were taken from a man aged 18 to 29 who received the YFV17D yellow fever vaccine.

This clonotype came up many times. The V and J genes are TRBV5-1 and TRBJ1-4, with D tentatively TRBD1 (6 bases). V lost 4 bases and J lost 7, with 14 bases in between. The CDR3 is 14 residues long. CDR1 is SGHRS, CDR2 YFSETQ, per germline. The DNA for the CDR3 is TGCGCCAGCAGCCTCGGACAGTCGGCTGAAAAACTGTTTTTT. This codes for CASSLGQSAEKLFF.

At least ten counts were recorded for this clonotype. This chain links TRBV7-2 with TRBJ1-4; D remains ambiguous. The CDR3 runs 13 residues. The V end was cut by 5 bases, the J end by 8 bases, with 12 bases between. The germline CDR1 and CDR2 sequences are SGHTA and FQGNSA. CDR3 amino acids: CASSPRPSEKLFF. DNA of the CDR3: TGTGCCAGCAGCCCCCGGCCGAGCGAAAAACTGTTTTTT. The full variable domain, with the rest looked up from reference TRBV7-2 and TRBJ1-4, is GAGVSQSPSNKVTEKGKDVELRCDPISGHTALYWYRQSLGQGLEFLIYFQGNSAPDKSGLPSDRFSAERTGGSVSTLTIQRTQQEDSAVYLCASSPRPSEKLFFGSGTQLSVL.

This clonotype was counted many times. V is TRBV7-9 and J is TRBJ2-3; 8 nucleotides agree with TRBD1. The CDR3 is 13 amino acids. Losses at the gene ends were 7 bases for V and 1 base for J; bases not matched to a gene: 1. Per the germline V gene, CDR1 is SEHNR and CDR2 is FQNEAQ (reference sequence). The CDR3 DNA is TGTGCCAGCAAGACAGGGGGCACAGATACGCAGTATTTT. Amino acids: CASKTGGTDTQYF.

This clonotype was counted many times. The genes are TRBV7-2 and TRBJ2-7; 7 bases are shared with TRBD1. Unmatched junction bases numbered 12, after V lost 1 base and J lost 3 bases. The CDR3 runs to 17 residues. In germline, CDR1 is SGHTA, CDR2 FQGNSA. CDR3 nucleotide sequence: TGTGCCAGCAGCTTAGGGGTAGGGGGCCTGCCCCTCTACGAGCAGTACTTC. Amino acid sequence: CASSLGVGGLPLYEQYF.

There are many counts of this clonotype. This chain links TRBV9 with TRBJ2-1; no definite D call. Germline V CDR1 and CDR2: SGDLS, YYNGEE. This CDR3 is built from 16 residues. V shed 0 bases and J shed 2 bases, with 12 bases lying between them. The CDR3 spells CASSVGSSIPYNEQFF. The CDR3 DNA sequence: TGTGCCAGCAGCGTAGGGAGTAGTATCCCCTACAATGAGCAGTTCTTC.

The sample holds many counts of this clonotype. The chain employs TRBV4-2 and TRBJ2-3; 8 bases are shared with TRBD2. With 0 bases clipped from V and 4 bases from J, the junction kept 3 bases outside the gene matches. Looked up from germline, CDR1 is LGHNA and CDR2 is YNFKEQ. This CDR3 is built from 15 residues. In nucleotides, the CDR3 is TGTGCCAGCAGCCAAGATCGGGGGGGCCCAGATACGCAGTATTTT. Protein product: CASSQDRGGPDTQYF.

This clonotype has a count of ten or more. The DNA for the CDR3 is TGTGCCAGCTCCTACGGGACAGGGGCCGTGGGCGATGAGCAGTTCTTC. Protein sequence: CASSYGTGAVGDEQFF. This chain uses TRBV3-1 with TRBJ2-1; 10 positions agree with TRBD1. The CDR3 is 16 residues long. V was clipped by 8 bases and J by 8 bases; unmatched bases: 15. Germline V gene sequence: CDR1 LGHDT, CDR2 YNNKEL (reference sequence).

The table lists this clonotype with many counts. The V and J genes are TRBV13 and TRBJ1-4; perhaps TRBD1 as D (6 bases). Trimming stripped 4 bases from V and 8 bases from J, with 17 bases between. The germline V gene has CDR1 PRHDT and CDR2 FYEKMQ (reference sequence). The CDR3 covers 15 residues. The CDR3 sequence: CASSWALGAGEKLFF. CDR3 nucleotide sequence: TGTGCCAGCAGCTGGGCGTTGGGGGCCGGGGAAAAACTGTTTTTT.

In this sample, this clonotype turned up many times. The chain has TRBV6-2 or TRBV6-3 and TRBJ2-2; 12 bases map to TRBD2. The trim removed 7 bases at V and 4 bases at J, leaving 10 bases unmatched. CDR3 length: 17 amino acids. The germline gives CDR1 MNHEY, CDR2 SVGEGT. The CDR3 bases are TGTGCCAGCAATTTACCGACTAGCGGGGGCCGCACCGGGGAGCTGTTTTTT. It yields the protein CASNLPTSGGRTGELFF.

Ten or more counts support this clonotype. The rearrangement uses TRBV11-2 and TRBJ2-2; D is possibly TRBD1 (5 bases). Germline V CDR1 and CDR2: SGHAT, FQNNGV. V shed 5 bases and J shed 0 bases, with 13 bases lying between them. CDR3 length: 16 amino acids. The CDR3 is CASSPKTVANTGELFF. The CDR3 DNA sequence: TGTGCCAGCAGCCCCAAGACAGTCGCGAACACCGGGGAGCTGTTTTTT.

This clonotype occurred many times. The chain uses TRBV7-9 and TRBJ2-3, with 7 bases that match TRBD1. In germline, CDR1 is SEHNR, CDR2 FQNEAQ (reference sequence). The CDR3 spans 14 residues. Trimming at V came to 3 bases and at J to 2 bases, leaving 2 bases not matched to a gene. This chain's CDR3 is CASSLGTATDTQYF. Written as DNA, the CDR3 is TGTGCCAGCAGCTTGGGGACAGCCACAGATACGCAGTATTTT.

Turning to this clonotype: A single base separates this from a much larger clone, so it may be a read error. The rearrangement uses TRBV5-1 and TRBJ1-6; the D gene is possibly TRBD1 (5 bases). This CDR3 is built from 17 residues. Trimming pared 2 bases from V and 7 bases from J, leaving 19 bases between. Germline assignment: CDR1 SGHRS and CDR2 YFSETQ. The chain's CDR3 is CASSLVLGQGRNSPLHF. The CDR3 DNA reads TGCGCCAGCAGCTTAGTCCTTGGGCAGGGCCGGAATTCACCCCTCCACTTT.

In its sample, this clonotype was seen many times. CDR3 sequence reads: CATSEPSGETQYF. Here the CDR3 DNA reads TGTGCCACCAGTGAGCCCTCCGGGGAGACCCAGTACTTC. The rearrangement joins TRBV24-1 to TRBJ2-5; no clear D gene. V was shortened by 4 bases and J by 5 bases, with 10 bases between the two germline ends. The CDR3 is made up of 13 amino acids. Per the germline V gene, CDR1 is KGHDR and CDR2 is SFDVKD.